The rows below give T cell receptor beta chains drawn from one sample of a study of T cells after yellow fever vaccination. TCRdb re-called the 5' RACE reads with MiXCR, one entry per CDR3 protein. The data hold approximately 260,000 distinct CDR3 sequences, with 10% to 15% observed a single time. Sequenced here: CD4+ T cells sorted from PBMCs, sampled 45 days after the yellow fever booster vaccination. These receptors all stem from a man aged 30 to 39 who received the YFV17D yellow fever vaccine. CDR3s include the opening cysteine and the closing phenylalanine or tryptophan. The D gene is left open where the match is weak. Where a row states a size, it is once, few, many or the class of an expanded clone; other rows omit it.

clone size	D gene	J gene	V gene	CDR3 protein	CDR3 DNA
NA	NA	TRBJ2-1	TRBV10-3	CAISEPGGISSYNEQFF	TGTGCCATCAGTGAGCCTGGGGGCATCAGCTCCTACAATGAGCAGTTCTTC
many	NA	TRBJ2-2	TRBV29-1	CSVDPGTGELFF	TGCAGCGTTGACCCGGGGACCGGGGAGCTGTTTTTT
NA	TRBD1	TRBJ2-4	TRBV4-2	CASSQPGQGLAKNIQYF	TGTGCCAGCAGCCAGCCCGGACAGGGTTTAGCCAAAAACATTCAGTACTTC
few	TRBD1	TRBJ2-3	TRBV28	CASSYRTGATDTQYF	TGTGCCAGCAGTTATCGAACAGGGGCCACAGATACGCAGTATTTT
NA	TRBD1	TRBJ2-2	TRBV5-1	CASSDRVDGELFF	TGCGCCAGCAGCGACAGGGTAGACGGGGAGCTGTTTTTT
NA	NA	TRBJ2-2	TRBV5-1	CASGGTLNTGELFF	TGCGCCAGCGGGGGGACGCTGAACACCGGGGAGCTGTTTTTT
NA	NA	TRBJ1-2	TRBV7-2	CASSLAPGPYGYTF	TGTGCCAGCAGCTTAGCCCCGGGGCCCTATGGCTACACCTTC
NA	NA	TRBJ2-7	TRBV5-1	CASSQDYISLEQYF	TGCGCCAGCAGCCAAGACTATATCTCGTTGGAGCAGTACTTC
few	NA	TRBJ2-1	TRBV12-3/TRBV12-4	CASLSGNEQFF	TGTGCCAGCCTTTCGGGTAATGAGCAGTTCTTC
NA	NA	TRBJ2-5	TRBV6-2/TRBV6-3	CASSFQRPPQETQYF	TGTGCCAGCAGTTTCCAACGGCCCCCCCAAGAGACCCAGTACTTC
NA	NA	TRBJ1-1	TRBV12-3/TRBV12-4	CASSLAGFRTEAFF	TGTGCCAGCAGTTTAGCGGGGTTTAGGACTGAAGCTTTCTTT
many	TRBD1	TRBJ2-5	TRBV12-3/TRBV12-4	CASSFGLGQGQETQYF	TGTGCCAGCAGTTTCGGGCTGGGACAGGGCCAAGAGACCCAGTACTTC
NA	NA	TRBJ2-4	TRBV7-6	CASSPYLGTLNIQYF	TGTGCCAGCAGCCCGTACTTAGGTACCCTTAACATTCAGTACTTC
NA	TRBD2	TRBJ2-1	TRBV15	CATSRPGTSGIGGEQFF	TGTGCCACCAGCAGACCTGGGACTAGCGGGATCGGCGGCGAGCAGTTCTTC
few	NA	TRBJ2-5	TRBV25-1	CASSSLQTQYF	TGTGCCAGCAGTTCATTGCAGACCCAGTACTTC
few	NA	TRBJ2-7	TRBV5-1	CASSPGGRRTSYYEQYF	TGCGCCAGCAGCCCTGGAGGACGGCGGACCTCCTACTACGAGCAGTACTTC
few	TRBD2	TRBJ2-2	TRBV5-1	CASSLDLAAGGELFF	TGCGCCAGCAGCTTGGATCTAGCGGCGGGGGGGGAGCTGTTTTTT
many	NA	TRBJ2-1	TRBV7-2	CASSPLYEQFF	TGTGCCAGCAGCCCCCTCTATGAGCAGTTCTTC
NA	NA	TRBJ1-4	TRBV28	CASRYRVSTNEKLFF	TGTGCCAGCAGATACAGGGTTTCCACTAATGAAAAACTGTTTTTT
many	NA	TRBJ1-1	TRBV6-2/TRBV6-3	CASSYAVMNTEAFF	TGTGCCAGCAGTTATGCGGTTATGAACACTGAAGCTTTCTTT
few	TRBD2	TRBJ2-3	TRBV7-2	CASSLSGRRDTQYF	TGTGCCAGCAGCTTAAGCGGGAGACGAGATACGCAGTATTTT
NA	TRBD1	TRBJ2-1	TRBV20-1	CSAPRDRGRNEQFF	TGCAGTGCGCCCCGGGACAGGGGGAGAAATGAGCAGTTCTTC
NA	TRBD2	TRBJ2-3	TRBV19	CASSMLASSGSTDTQYF	TGTGCCAGTAGTATGTTGGCGTCTAGCGGATCCACAGATACGCAGTATTTT
once	NA	TRBJ2-3	TRBV20-1	CSARGGLGTDTQYF	TGCAGTGCTAGGGGCGGGTTAGGCACAGATACGCAGTATTTT
NA	NA	TRBJ2-1	TRBV6-4	CASSFFSGTYNEQFF	TGTGCCAGCAGTTTTTTTAGCGGAACTTACAATGAGCAGTTCTTC
NA	NA	TRBJ2-3	TRBV6-1	CASSDRGGSSTDTQYF	TGTGCCAGCAGCGACCGGGGCGGTTCTAGCACAGATACGCAGTATTTT
NA	TRBD2	TRBJ2-2	TRBV19	CASSRTSGSNTGELFF	TGTGCCAGTAGTCGGACTAGCGGCTCGAACACCGGGGAGCTGTTTTTT
NA	NA	TRBJ1-5	TRBV24-1	CATSDSRGVGNQPQHF	TGTGCCACCAGTGATTCGAGGGGAGTAGGGAATCAGCCCCAGCATTTT
NA	NA	TRBJ2-3	TRBV18	CASSIGGGTDTQYF	TGTGCCAGCTCCATCGGGGGAGGCACAGATACGCAGTATTTT
NA	TRBD2	TRBJ2-7	TRBV14	CASSQGPGTSSEQYF	TGTGCCAGCAGCCAAGGTCCCGGGACTAGCTCCGAGCAGTACTTC
few	NA	TRBJ2-1	TRBV30	CAPSRVNNEQFF	TGTGCTCCTTCGCGGGTAAACAATGAGCAGTTCTTC
few	NA	TRBJ2-7	TRBV4-3	CASSQDLWQGPYEQYF	TGCGCCAGCAGCCAAGATCTCTGGCAGGGGCCCTACGAGCAGTACTTC
many	NA	TRBJ2-1	TRBV20-1	CSASGSSYNEQFF	TGCAGTGCTAGCGGGAGCTCCTACAATGAGCAGTTCTTC
few	NA	TRBJ2-7	TRBV24-1	CATSDPRTYEQYF	TGTGCCACCAGTGATCCGCGGACTTACGAGCAGTACTTC
few	NA	TRBJ2-7	TRBV6-1	CASSGRQLTYEQYF	TGTGCCAGCAGTGGCAGACAGTTAACCTACGAGCAGTACTTC
many	NA	TRBJ2-7	TRBV20-1	CSARKDYEQYF	TGCAGTGCTAGGAAGGACTACGAGCAGTACTTC
NA	NA	TRBJ1-5	TRBV3-1	CASSQGSLSNQPQHF	TGTGCCAGCAGCCAAGGCAGCCTGAGCAATCAGCCCCAGCATTTT
few	TRBD2	TRBJ2-7	TRBV3-1	CASRVSGRGSYEQYF	TGTGCCAGCAGAGTAAGCGGGAGGGGCTCCTACGAGCAGTACTTC
many	NA	TRBJ2-7	TRBV5-1	CASSPNSVSSSYEQYF	TGCGCCAGCAGCCCTAATTCGGTTTCGAGCTCCTACGAGCAGTACTTC
few	NA	TRBJ2-1	TRBV6-5	CASSYAVSSYNEQFF	TGTGCCAGCAGTTACGCGGTGAGCTCCTACAATGAGCAGTTCTTC
few	NA	TRBJ2-7	TRBV5-1	CASSLWGEQYF	TGCGCCAGCAGCTTGTGGGGAGAGCAGTACTTC
NA	TRBD1	TRBJ2-1	TRBV7-9	CASSSRDSHFNEQFF	TGTGCCAGCAGCTCCCGGGACAGCCACTTCAATGAGCAGTTCTTC
few	TRBD1	TRBJ2-5	TRBV15	CATSRRTGGPQETQYF	TGTGCCACCAGCAGAAGGACAGGCGGCCCTCAAGAGACCCAGTACTTC
NA	TRBD2	TRBJ2-4	TRBV10-3	CAISETGTSGTGAEYF	TGTGCCATCAGTGAGACCGGGACTAGCGGGACCGGAGCGGAGTACTTC
few	NA	TRBJ2-3	TRBV4-3	CASSQAGRGADTQYF	TGCGCCAGCAGCCAAGCTGGCAGGGGGGCAGATACGCAGTATTTT
NA	NA	TRBJ2-2	TRBV11-3	CASSPRSLNTGELFF	TGTGCCAGCAGCCCACGTTCCTTGAACACCGGGGAGCTGTTTTTT
few	TRBD1	TRBJ1-5	TRBV20-1	CSAVGTGNQPQHF	TGCAGTGCGGTAGGGACAGGCAATCAGCCCCAGCATTTT
few	NA	TRBJ2-5	TRBV11-2	CASSLLGQTQETQYF	TGTGCCAGCAGCTTACTCGGGCAGACACAAGAGACCCAGTACTTC
few	TRBD2	TRBJ2-1	TRBV20-1	CSAILAGASNEQFF	TGCAGTGCCATACTAGCGGGAGCAAGCAATGAGCAGTTCTTC
few	TRBD2	TRBJ2-7	TRBV9	CASSVGGTSGYEQYF	TGTGCCAGCAGCGTAGGCGGGACTAGCGGTTACGAGCAGTACTTC
NA	TRBD2	TRBJ2-2	TRBV6-5	CASSYPRLAGGTGELFF	TGTGCCAGCAGTTACCCCCGACTAGCGGGAGGAACCGGGGAGCTGTTTTTT
NA	NA	TRBJ2-1	TRBV30	CAWMWSSYNEQFF	TGTGCCTGGATGTGGAGCTCCTACAATGAGCAGTTCTTC
NA	TRBD1	TRBJ2-5	TRBV15	CATSRGTGGETQYF	TGTGCCACCAGCAGGGGGACAGGGGGAGAGACCCAGTACTTC
few	NA	TRBJ2-1	TRBV28	CASSLFEREQFF	TGTGCCAGCAGTTTGTTCGAGAGGGAGCAGTTCTTC
few	NA	TRBJ1-2	TRBV7-2	CASRQRGTGTYGYTF	TGTGCCAGCCGTCAGAGGGGAACAGGGACCTATGGCTACACCTTC
NA	NA	TRBJ2-7	TRBV11-2	CASSLMTIHEQYF	TGTGCCAGCAGCTTAATGACGATCCACGAGCAGTACTTC
many	TRBD1	TRBJ1-2	TRBV29-1	CSVLDRVGYTF	TGCAGCGTCTTGGACAGGGTAGGCTACACCTTC
NA	NA	TRBJ2-7	TRBV11-2	CASSLWDQREQYF	TGTGCCAGCAGCCTCTGGGACCAACGGGAGCAGTACTTC
few	NA	TRBJ1-1	TRBV9	CASSVVGSTEAFF	TGTGCCAGCAGCGTAGTAGGGAGCACTGAAGCTTTCTTT